These T cell receptor beta chains were read from a single sample in a study of PD-1 blockade in classical Hodgkin lymphoma. Measured with immunoSEQ multiplex PCR; TCRdb has only the in-frame clones, and not every one. Seen here are 20,000 to 25,000 clones, approximately 92% observed once, and the top ten hold about 0.25%. Sequencing input: CD4+ T cells from blood. The receptors were sampled from a human donor with classical Hodgkin lymphoma. Each CDR3 is given with its conserved first and last residue. D genes are given only for firm matches. Size values are once, few and many counts, or a class for expanded clones, and some rows have none.

clone size | J gene | D gene | V gene | CDR3 length | CDR3 DNA | CDR3 protein
NA | TRBJ1-6 | NA | TRBV2 | 17 | TGTGCCAGCAGCGGAAGAGTACTCAAACCCAATGATTCACCCCTCCACTTT | CASSGRVLKPNDSPLHF
NA | TRBJ2-7 | NA | TRBV2 | 11 | TGTGCCAGCAGTGGCAGGGTCGAGCAGTACTTC | CASSGRVEQYF
once | TRBJ2-2 | TRBD1 | TRBV30 | 17 | TGTGCCTGGAGTGTCCCCCGGGCCAGGGGGCGTACCGGGGAGCTGTTTTTT | CAWSVPRARGRTGELFF
NA | TRBJ1-1 | NA | TRBV7-9 | 13 | TGTGCCAGCAGCTTATTAGGGTATAGTGAAGCTTTCTTT | CASSLLGYSEAFF
NA | TRBJ1-3 | NA | TRBV21-1 | 15 | TGTGCCAGCAGCAAAGGTAGGGGAGAAGGAAACACCATATATTTT | CASSKGRGEGNTIYF
once | TRBJ2-7 | TRBD1 | TRBV6-5 | 14 | TGTGCCAGCAGCCCGGGACAGATCCTACGAGAGCAGTACTTC | CASSPGQILREQYF
NA | TRBJ1-1 | TRBD1 | TRBV28 | 14 | TGTGCCAGCAGTAGAGGGGGCCGGGGCACTGAAGCTTTCTTT | CASSRGGRGTEAFF
NA | TRBJ1-2 | NA | TRBV19 | 15 | TGTGCCAGTACTCCACGCAGGGAGACAAATTATGGCTACACCTTC | CASTPRRETNYGYTF
NA | TRBJ1-2 | NA | TRBV4-1 | 13 | TGCGCCAGCAGCCCCGCCGGGGGGAAGGGCTACACCTTC | CASSPAGGKGYTF
NA | TRBJ2-3 | NA | TRBV19 | 11 | TGTGCCAGTAGCAACAGAGATACGCAGTATTTT | CASSNRDTQYF
NA | TRBJ1-6 | NA | TRBV7-8 | 16 | TGTGCCAGCAGGTCAGGAAGGGAGAGAGCGAATTCACCCCTCCACTTT | CASRSGRERANSPLHF
NA | TRBJ1-1 | NA | TRBV15 | 14 | TGTGCCACCAGCAGACAAGAATTGGGCACTGAAGCTTTCTTT | CATSRQELGTEAFF
NA | TRBJ2-1 | NA | TRBV29-1 | 16 | TGCAGCGCCCTTCTAGAGGGGCAGTGGACTACAAATGAGCAGTTCTTC | CSALLEGQWTTNEQFF
NA | TRBJ1-3 | NA | TRBV27 | 14 | TGTGCCAGCAGTTTGAGGCGGGGGGCGGACACCATATATTTT | CASSLRRGADTIYF
NA | TRBJ1-1 | TRBD1 | TRBV18 | 14 | TGTGCCAGCTCACCACGACAGGGCACAGCGAGCGCTTTCTTT | CASSPRQGTASAFF
NA | TRBJ2-2 | TRBD2 | TRBV7-9 | 15 | TGTGCCAGCAGCCCTAGCGGGGCGAACACCGGGGAGCTGTTTTTT | CASSPSGANTGELFF
NA | TRBJ1-4 | TRBD1 | TRBV6-1 | 18 | TGTGCCAGCAGTGCCACAAAGCGGGGGACAGGGGGCAGTGAAAAACTGTTTTTT | CASSATKRGTGGSEKLFF
NA | TRBJ2-5 | TRBD2 | TRBV5-4 | 16 | TGTGCCAGCAGCTCTGAACTAGCGGGCTTGAGGGAGACCCAGTACTTC | CASSSELAGLRETQYF
NA | TRBJ1-3 | NA | TRBV19 | 18 | TGTGCCAGTAGTTCCCACCGGGGCTCCAGCCGGTCTGGAAACACCATATATTTT | CASSSHRGSSRSGNTIYF
NA | TRBJ2-3 | NA | TRBV15 | 13 | TGTGCCACCAGCAGAGATGGAAGAGATACGCAGTATTTT | CATSRDGRDTQYF
NA | TRBJ2-4 | NA | TRBV4-2 | 17 | TGTGCCAGCAGCCAACGGGACGGTGGGGTAGCCAAAAACATTCAGTACTTC | CASSQRDGGVAKNIQYF
NA | TRBJ1-1 | NA | TRBV5-1 | 14 | TGCGCCAGCAGCTTGGGCCTGGAGGGCACTGAAGCTTTCTTT | CASSLGLEGTEAFF
NA | TRBJ2-7 | NA | TRBV5-1 | 15 | TGCGCCAGCAGCTTCGGGCTAGCGTCGACCTACGAGCAGTACTTC | CASSFGLASTYEQYF
NA | TRBJ2-2 | NA | TRBV7-3 | 18 | TGTGCCAGCAGCTTAGTCGGGGAGCGGGACAGGAACACCGGGGAGCTGTTTTTT | CASSLVGERDRNTGELFF
NA | TRBJ1-2 | TRBD1 | TRBV7-2 | 19 | TGTGCCAGCAGCTCCGCCTTCGGGACAGGGCGAGGTCGAGTCTATGGCTACACCTTC | CASSSAFGTGRGRVYGYTF
NA | TRBJ2-3 | NA | TRBV7-3 | 15 | TGTGCCAGCAGGTCCGATCGGGGGGCCACAGATACGCAGTATTTT | CASRSDRGATDTQYF
few | TRBJ1-4 | TRBD1 | TRBV7-9 | 14 | TGTGCCAGCAGCTTTGACAGGGTCGATGAAAAACTGTTTTTT | CASSFDRVDEKLFF
NA | TRBJ2-1 | TRBD2 | TRBV5-1 | 18 | TGCGCCAGCAGCCCGGTACTAGCGGGGGGTTTATCCTACAATGAGCAGTTCTTC | CASSPVLAGGLSYNEQFF
NA | TRBJ2-2 | NA | TRBV6-5 | 11 | TGTGCCAGCAGTTCCACCGGGGAGCTGTTTTTT | CASSSTGELFF
NA | TRBJ2-7 | NA | TRBV13 | 14 | TGTGCCAGCAGCTGGACGGGGCGCACTTACGAGCAGTACTTC | CASSWTGRTYEQYF
NA | TRBJ1-2 | TRBD1 | TRBV7-2 | 15 | TGTGCCAGCAGCGAGGGACAGGGGGGTATCTATGGCTACACCTTC | CASSEGQGGIYGYTF
NA | TRBJ1-1 | TRBD1 | TRBV6-6 | 14 | TGTGCCAGCAGTCCGGACAGGATTTCTAGTCGAGCTTTCTTT | CASSPDRISSRAFF
NA | TRBJ2-7 | TRBD2 | TRBV7-9 | 15 | TGTGCCAGCAGCCTAGGCGGGCTAGCGGTCTACGAGCAGTACTTC | CASSLGGLAVYEQYF
NA | TRBJ2-1 | TRBD2 | TRBV2 | 12 | TGTGCCAGCAGCGGGAGGGACAATGAGCAGTTCTTC | CASSGRDNEQFF
NA | TRBJ2-2 | TRBD1 | TRBV7-2 | 17 | TGTGCCAGCAGCATCCTCCGACAGGGAACGAACACCGGGGAGCTGTTTTTT | CASSILRQGTNTGELFF
NA | TRBJ1-3 | NA | TRBV2 | 17 | TGTGCCAGCAACATTTTGATAGAGGGGAGCTCTGGAAACACCATATATTTT | CASNILIEGSSGNTIYF
NA | TRBJ1-4 | TRBD1 | TRBV7-9 | 15 | TGTGCCAGCAGCTCAGGACAGGCAACTAATGAAAAACTGTTTTTT | CASSSGQATNEKLFF
NA | TRBJ1-1 | NA | TRBV2 | 11 | TGTGCCAGCAGCGATGGTAGATGGGCTTTCTTT | CASSDGRWAFF
NA | TRBJ1-1 | TRBD1 | TRBV4-3 | 14 | TGCGCCAGCAAGGACAGGGTTTCGAACACTGAAGCTTTCTTT | CASKDRVSNTEAFF
NA | TRBJ1-3 | NA | TRBV9 | 16 | TGTGCCAGCAGCGTAGGAGATGTTACCTCTGGAAACACCATATATTTT | CASSVGDVTSGNTIYF
NA | TRBJ1-5 | NA | TRBV15 | 17 | TGTGCCACCAGCAGAGATCGTGGGGTAGGTGGCAATCAGCCCCAGCATTTT | CATSRDRGVGGNQPQHF
once | TRBJ2-1 | NA | TRBV30 | 16 | TGTGCCTGGAGTGGCGGGGTAAGACGGTCCTACAATGAGCAGTTCTTC | CAWSGGVRRSYNEQFF
NA | TRBJ1-1 | NA | TRBV14 | 13 | TGTGCCAGCAGCCCCTCAATGAACACTGAAGCTTTCTTT | CASSPSMNTEAFF
NA | TRBJ2-3 | NA | TRBV30 | 14 | TGTGCCTGGAGACAGGGTAGAGCCACAGATACGCAGTATTTT | CAWRQGRATDTQYF
NA | TRBJ2-1 | NA | TRBV29-1 | 13 | TGCAGCGTTGTATTTTTGGGGGAGAATGAGCAGTTCTTC | CSVVFLGENEQFF
NA | TRBJ1-4 | NA | TRBV11-2 | 15 | TGTGCCAGCAGCTTATTACCGGCAACTAATGAAAAACTGTTTTTT | CASSLLPATNEKLFF
NA | TRBJ2-1 | NA | TRBV11-3 | 12 | TGTGCCAGCAGCCCCTTAAACAATGAGCAGTTCTTC | CASSPLNNEQFF
NA | TRBJ1-6 | NA | TRBV5-6 | 13 | TGTGCCAGCAGCTTGGGTGTAAGTTCACCCCTCCACTTT | CASSLGVSSPLHF